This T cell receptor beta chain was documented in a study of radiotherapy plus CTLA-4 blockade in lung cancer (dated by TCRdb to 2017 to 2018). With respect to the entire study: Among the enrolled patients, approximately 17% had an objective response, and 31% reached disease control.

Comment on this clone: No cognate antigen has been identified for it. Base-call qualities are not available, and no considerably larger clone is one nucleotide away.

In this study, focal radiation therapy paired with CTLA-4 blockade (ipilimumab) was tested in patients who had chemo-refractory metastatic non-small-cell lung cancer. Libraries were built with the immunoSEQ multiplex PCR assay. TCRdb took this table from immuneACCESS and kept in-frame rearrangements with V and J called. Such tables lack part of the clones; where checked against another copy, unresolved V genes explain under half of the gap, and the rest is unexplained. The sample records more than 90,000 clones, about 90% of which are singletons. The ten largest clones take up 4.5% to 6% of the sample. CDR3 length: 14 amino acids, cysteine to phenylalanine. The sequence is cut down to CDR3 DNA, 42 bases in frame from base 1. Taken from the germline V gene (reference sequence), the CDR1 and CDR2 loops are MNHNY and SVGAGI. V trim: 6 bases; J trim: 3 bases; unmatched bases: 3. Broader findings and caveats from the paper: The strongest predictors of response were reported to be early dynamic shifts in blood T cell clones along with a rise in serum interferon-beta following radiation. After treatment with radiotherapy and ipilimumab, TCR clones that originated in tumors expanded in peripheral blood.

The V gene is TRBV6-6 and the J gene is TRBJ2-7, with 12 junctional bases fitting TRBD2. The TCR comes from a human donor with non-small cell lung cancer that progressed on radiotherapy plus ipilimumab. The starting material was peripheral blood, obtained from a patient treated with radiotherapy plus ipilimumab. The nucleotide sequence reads TGTGCCAGCAGCCAGACTAGCGGGGGCTACGAGCAGTACTTC. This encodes CASSQTSGGYEQYF.